The sequence of this T cell receptor beta chain was determined in a study of T cell repertoires in cytomegalovirus infection. Across the whole study: An indication of both CMV infection and matching HLA type came from public TCR beta signatures. Whole-study findings and limits: The ex vivo response was dominated by HLA-C-restricted CMV-specific TCR beta clonotypes.

Each CDR3 protein is one row after TCRdb ran MiXCR on the reads. Here the sample spans around 360,000 distinct CDR3 sequences, about 35% being singletons. This clonotype was seen a handful of times. Its antigen is still unknown. From germline, CDR1 is LNHDA and CDR2 SQIVND (reference sequence). The CDR3 runs 16 residues. The V end lost 3 bases, the J end lost 6 bases, and 18 bases lay between the germline ends. The sample was cultured PBMCs, taken from culture after CMV antigen stimulation. V is TRBV19 and J is TRBJ1-5; no definite D call. The clonotype was recovered from a human donor in good health (CMV status not recorded). Some clones in this sample may be carry-over from other donors' samples. The chain's CDR3 is CASSMTGGTRGQPQHF. Written as DNA, the CDR3 is TGTGCCAGTAGTATGACGGGTGGAACCCGAGGTCAGCCCCAGCATTTT.